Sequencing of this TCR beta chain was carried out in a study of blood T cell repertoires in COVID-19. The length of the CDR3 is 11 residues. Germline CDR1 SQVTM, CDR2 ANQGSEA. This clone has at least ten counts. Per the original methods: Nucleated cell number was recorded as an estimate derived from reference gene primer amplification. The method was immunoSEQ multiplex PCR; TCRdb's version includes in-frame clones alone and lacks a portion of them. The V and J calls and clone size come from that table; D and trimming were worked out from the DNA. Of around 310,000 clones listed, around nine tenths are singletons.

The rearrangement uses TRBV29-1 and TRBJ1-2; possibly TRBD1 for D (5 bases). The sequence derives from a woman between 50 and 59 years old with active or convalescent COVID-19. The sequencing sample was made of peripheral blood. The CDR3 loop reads CIGAGGDGYTF. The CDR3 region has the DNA TGCATAGGGGCGGGAGGGGATGGCTACACCTTC.